These T cell receptor beta chains were read from a single sample in a study of early T cells in non-severe SARS-CoV-2 infection. Each CDR3 protein is one row after TCRdb ran MiXCR on the 5' RACE reads. The data show about 56,000 distinct CDR3 sequences, less than 15% seen once. Sample: whole blood, taken at baseline. Receptors originate from an adult who was a healthcare worker with PCR-confirmed SARS-CoV-2 infection or an uninfected control (not recorded which). The CDR3 runs from the conserved cysteine through the conserved F or W. A D gene is named only where the DNA matches it firmly. Not all rows give a size; the values are once, few, many and, for expanded clones, a class.

clone_size | d_call | j_call | v_call | cdr3_aa | cdr3_nt
NA | TRBD1 | TRBJ2-3 | TRBV9 | CASSVWDRGRDTQYF | TGTGCCAGCAGCGTATGGGACAGGGGGAGAGATACGCAGTATTTT
many | NA | TRBJ1-6 | TRBV6-1 | CASSSSVVGSSPLHF | TGTGCCAGCAGTTCCAGTGTCGTCGGTAGTTCACCCCTCCACTTT
NA | TRBD2 | TRBJ2-5 | TRBV20-1 | CSARGLGGSQQETQYF | TGCAGTGCTAGAGGTTTGGGGGGGTCCCAACAAGAGACCCAGTACTTC
few | TRBD1 | TRBJ1-3 | TRBV2 | CASSPRGSGNTIYF | TGTGCCAGCAGCCCCAGGGGGTCCGGAAACACCATATATTTT
NA | NA | TRBJ2-1 | TRBV20-1 | CSASSGHEQFF | TGCAGTGCTAGTTCTGGGCATGAGCAGTTCTTC
few | TRBD1 | TRBJ2-4 | TRBV11-2 | CASTLGTVNIQYF | TGTGCCAGCACCTTGGGGACAGTCAACATTCAGTACTTC
NA | TRBD2 | TRBJ2-3 | TRBV13 | CASSRTSGGLTDTQYF | TGTGCCAGCAGCAGGACTAGCGGGGGACTCACAGATACGCAGTATTTT
many | NA | TRBJ2-3 | TRBV4-1 | CASSPSAWRGITDTQYF | TGCGCCAGCAGCCCGAGCGCCTGGCGGGGCATCACAGATACGCAGTATTTT
few | NA | TRBJ2-2 | TRBV6-1 | CASMIGVTDTGELFF | TGTGCCAGCATGATAGGTGTTACGGACACCGGGGAGCTGTTTTTT
few | TRBD1 | TRBJ2-1 | TRBV18 | CASSPVEQGVYNEQFF | TGTGCCAGCTCACCAGTAGAACAGGGGGTTTACAATGAGCAGTTCTTC